One and the same sample provided the 4 T cell receptor beta chains below, sequenced in a study of shared clonotypes between healthy human individuals. Measured with immunoSEQ multiplex PCR; TCRdb has only the in-frame clones, and not every one. The data show 2 million to 3 million clones, roughly 93% seen once. Material: naive CD4+ T cells from PBMCs. Subset: CD45RA+ positively selected. These receptors were collected from a man aged 18 to 35 in good health. Some clones in this sample may be carry-over from other donors' samples.

The V call is TRBV10-3, the J call TRBJ1-4, with D possibly being TRBD1 (6 bases). CDR1 is ENHRY, CDR2 SYGVKD, per germline. Between the trimmed V and J ends, which lost 6 bases and 6 bases, there was a span of 14 bases. The CDR3 has 14 amino acids. This chain's CDR3 is CAIRRGQGDEKLFF. The CDR3 region has the DNA TGTGCCATCAGGAGGGGACAAGGCGATGAAAAACTGTTTTTT.

The chain uses TRBV5-4 and TRBJ1-5, with TRBD1 identical over 7 bases. Germline assignment: CDR1 SGHNT and CDR2 YYREEE (reference sequence). J lost 6 bases, V lost 0 bases, and 6 bases had no gene match. The CDR3 spans 15 residues. Here the CDR3 reads CASSLDPGGGQPQHF. CDR3 DNA: TGTGCCAGCAGCTTGGATCCAGGGGGGGGTCAGCCCCAGCATTTT.

The chain joins TRBV28 to TRBJ2-3; weak D call: TRBD2 (6 bases). The CDR3 runs 18 residues. The germline V and J ends were trimmed by 4 bases and 1 base, with 21 bases remaining between them. Per the germline V gene, CDR1 is MDHEN and CDR2 is SYDVKM. The DNA of the CDR3 is TGTGCCAGCAGTTCGTTGGGGTGGGACTCGACCGGCACAGATACGCAGTATTTT. It encodes CASSSLGWDSTGTDTQYF.

The J gene is TRBJ2-7, the V gene TRBV5-1; D gene ambiguous. CDR3 size: 13 residues. Germline V gives CDR1 SGHRS, CDR2 YFSETQ. V was cut by 4 bases and J by 3 bases, with 11 bases left in between. The CDR3 DNA follows: TGCGCCAGCAGCCCCTCACCGAACTACGAGCAGTACTTC. Translated: CASSPSPNYEQYF. Full variable domain (outside the CDR3, taken from reference TRBV5-1 and TRBJ2-7): KAGVTQTPRYLIKTRGQQVTLSCSPISGHRSVSWYQQTPGQGLQFLFEYFSETQRNKGNFPGRFSGRQFSNSRSEMNVSTLELGDSALYLCASSPSPNYEQYFGPGTRLTVT.